This is a list of T cell receptor beta chains from one sample in a study of blood T cell repertoires in COVID-19. This table comes from immunoSEQ multiplex PCR, and its TCRdb copy is limited to in-frame clones, with some not included. The sample contains a few hundred thousand clones, around 88% of which appear only once. Sequencing used PBMCs or T cells enriched from blood (not recorded which). Receptor source: a woman in her thirties or forties with acute COVID-19. The CDR3 runs from the conserved cysteine through the conserved F or W. The D gene is left open where the match is weak. Only part of the rows carry a size: once, few, many, or a class if the clone is expanded.

V gene: TRBV5-6
J gene: TRBJ2-5
D gene: TRBD1
clone size: .
CDR3 protein: CASSLGGTGVETQYF
CDR3 DNA: TGTGCCAGCAGCTTGGGCGGGACAGGGGTGGAGACCCAGTACTTC

V gene: TRBV3-1/TRBV3-2
J gene: TRBJ1-1
D gene: .
clone size: .
CDR3 protein: CASSQGGGTEAFF
CDR3 DNA: TGTGCCAGCAGCCAAGGGGGAGGAACTGAAGCTTTCTTT

V gene: TRBV6-2/TRBV6-3
J gene: TRBJ2-5
D gene: TRBD1
clone size: .
CDR3 protein: CASSYPIRDRGQETQYF
CDR3 DNA: TGTGCCAGCAGTTACCCCATCCGGGACAGGGGCCAAGAGACCCAGTACTTC

V gene: TRBV7-2
J gene: TRBJ2-1
D gene: .
clone size: .
CDR3 protein: CASSSRSYNEQFF
CDR3 DNA: TGTGCCAGCAGCTCCAGATCATACAATGAGCAGTTCTTC

V gene: TRBV5-1
J gene: TRBJ1-2
D gene: TRBD1
clone size: .
CDR3 protein: CASGSTGGAYGYTF
CDR3 DNA: TGCGCCAGCGGATCGACAGGGGGCGCCTATGGCTACACCTTC

V gene: TRBV11-3
J gene: TRBJ2-1
D gene: .
clone size: .
CDR3 protein: CASSPTGGPNGNEQFF
CDR3 DNA: TGTGCCAGCAGCCCGACCGGGGGGCCAAACGGAAATGAGCAGTTCTTC

V gene: TRBV7-9
J gene: TRBJ2-2
D gene: .
clone size: .
CDR3 protein: CASSLGAHSTGELFF
CDR3 DNA: TGTGCCAGCAGCTTAGGGGCCCACAGCACCGGGGAGCTGTTTTTT

V gene: TRBV5-4
J gene: TRBJ2-3
D gene: .
clone size: .
CDR3 protein: CASRGRGTVADTQYF
CDR3 DNA: TGTGCCAGCAGGGGTCGCGGGACCGTGGCAGATACGCAGTATTTT

V gene: TRBV5-1
J gene: TRBJ2-5
D gene: TRBD1
clone size: .
CDR3 protein: CASSLATTGRFQETQYF
CDR3 DNA: TGCGCCAGCAGCTTGGCTACGACAGGGAGATTCCAAGAGACCCAGTACTTC

V gene: TRBV2
J gene: TRBJ1-3
D gene: .
clone size: .
CDR3 protein: CASSDAGNTIYF
CDR3 DNA: TGTGCCAGCAGTGATGCGGGAAACACCATATATTTT

V gene: TRBV5-1
J gene: TRBJ1-3
D gene: TRBD1
clone size: .
CDR3 protein: CASSLGPGQAISGNTIYF
CDR3 DNA: TGCGCCAGCAGCTTGGGCCCGGGACAGGCCATCTCTGGAAACACCATATATTTT

V gene: TRBV6-5
J gene: TRBJ1-2
D gene: TRBD1
clone size: .
CDR3 protein: CASRGTGYGLGYTF
CDR3 DNA: TGTGCCAGCAGGGGGACAGGGTACGGGTTAGGCTACACCTTC

V gene: TRBV30
J gene: TRBJ1-2
D gene: .
clone size: .
CDR3 protein: CAWSLGVPTMLTF
CDR3 DNA: TGTGCCTGGAGCCTAGGGGTCCCCACTATGCTCACCTTC

V gene: TRBV6-2/TRBV6-3
J gene: TRBJ2-2
D gene: TRBD1
clone size: once
CDR3 protein: CASSPHQTGGAGELFF
CDR3 DNA: TGTGCCAGCAGCCCCCATCAGACAGGGGGTGCCGGGGAGCTGTTTTTT

V gene: TRBV7-2
J gene: TRBJ2-3
D gene: TRBD2
clone size: .
CDR3 protein: CASSPSGGAGDTQYF
CDR3 DNA: TGTGCCAGCAGCCCTAGCGGGGGAGCCGGGGATACGCAGTATTTT

V gene: TRBV19
J gene: TRBJ1-5
D gene: TRBD1
clone size: .
CDR3 protein: CASKVYRGHEIENQPQHF
CDR3 DNA: TGTGCCAGTAAGGTCTACAGGGGGCATGAGATAGAGAATCAGCCCCAGCATTTT

V gene: TRBV2
J gene: TRBJ1-6
D gene: .
clone size: .
CDR3 protein: CASSETGLGNSPLHF
CDR3 DNA: TGTGCCAGCAGTGAAACAGGGCTAGGGAATTCACCCCTCCACTTT

V gene: TRBV4-3
J gene: TRBJ2-3
D gene: TRBD2
clone size: few
CDR3 protein: CASSQGTSGGGDTQYF
CDR3 DNA: TGCGCCAGCAGCCAAGGGACTAGCGGGGGGGGAGATACGCAGTATTTT

V gene: TRBV6-5
J gene: TRBJ1-6
D gene: TRBD1
clone size: .
CDR3 protein: CASSRQGLNSPLHF
CDR3 DNA: TGTGCCAGCAGTAGACAGGGGCTCAACTCACCCCTCCACTTT

V gene: TRBV18
J gene: TRBJ2-3
D gene: TRBD2
clone size: .
CDR3 protein: CASLPRLAGETDTQYF
CDR3 DNA: TGTGCCAGCTTACCGCGACTAGCGGGGGAGACAGATACGCAGTATTTT

V gene: TRBV3-1/TRBV3-2
J gene: TRBJ2-2
D gene: TRBD2
clone size: .
CDR3 protein: CASSQGPGLAGPDQGGELFF
CDR3 DNA: TGTGCCAGCAGCCAAGGGCCGGGACTAGCGGGCCCCGATCAGGGCGGGGAGCTGTTTTTT

V gene: TRBV3-1/TRBV3-2
J gene: TRBJ1-6
D gene: .
clone size: once
CDR3 protein: CASSLQGNSYNSPLHF
CDR3 DNA: TGTGCCAGCAGCCTCCAGGGGAACTCCTATAATTCACCCCTCCACTTT